The entry below gives a single T cell receptor beta chain sequence along with its context. Other DNA sequences within the sample encode an identical CDR3. This record belongs to a study of blood T cell repertoires in COVID-19. The assay was immunoSEQ multiplex PCR, and TCRdb's table has in-frame clones only and misses some. The repertoire holds about 200,000 clones, 82% seen once, with around 8% in the top ten. The material sequenced was peripheral blood. This receptor was identified in an older woman with COVID-19, enrolled during active disease.

The CDR3 bases are TGTGCCAGCAGTTCAGGGGACACAGATACGCAGTATTTT. Translated: CASSSGDTDTQYF. This chain links TRBV28 with TRBJ2-3, with D tentatively TRBD1 (6 bases). The CDR3 loop spans 13 amino acids. Germline V gene lookup returns CDR1 MDHEN and CDR2 SYDVKM. The V gene lost 4 bases and the J gene lost 2 bases, with 7 bases spanning the gap.